This T cell receptor (beta chain) comes out of a study of preoperative IRX-2 immunotherapy in early breast cancer. Sequencing used immunoSEQ multiplex PCR; TCRdb keeps in-frame clones, though not all of them. The table records some 30,000 clones, roughly 89% of them present only once. The germline V and J ends were trimmed by 0 bases and 5 bases, with 10 bases remaining between them. Germline loops: CDR1 SGHNT, CDR2 YENEEA. The CDR3 has 14 residues. Specified treatment: preoperative locoregional IRX-2 cytokine immunotherapy. The sequencing here drew on tumor tissue, taken after IRX-2 immunotherapy. The chain has TRBV11-3 and TRBJ1-1; possible D gene TRBD1, 5 bases. This receptor was taken from a human donor with breast cancer. CDR3 loop: CASSLDLGGTEAFF. The CDR3 DNA sequence: TGTGCCAGCAGCTTAGATTTGGGGGGGACTGAAGCTTTCTTT.